This TCR beta chain came from a study of T cells after yellow fever vaccination. TCRdb re-derived calls from the 5' RACE reads in MiXCR, one entry per CDR3 protein. The sample holds approximately 330,000 distinct CDR3 sequences, 12% seen once. V lost 7 bases and J lost 6, with 13 bases in between. Germline V gene data show CDR1 as MNHEY and CDR2 as SVGEGT. The CDR3 contains 13 residues. At least ten counts were recorded for this clonotype. This receptor was identified in a man aged 18 to 30 who received the YFV17D yellow fever vaccine. The source was CD4+ T cells sorted from PBMCs, collected 15 days after the yellow fever booster vaccination. The chain combines TRBV6-2 or TRBV6-3 with TRBJ2-1; D gene uncertain. CDR3 coding DNA: TGTGCCAGCACGATGCGTAATAGCAATGAGCAGTTCTTC. It encodes CASTMRNSNEQFF.